This T cell receptor (beta chain) was retrieved from a study of beta chain features in type 1 diabetes. Notes on the study in general: Type 1 diabetes patients had VDJ junctions that carried fewer insertions and more deletions.

The V gene end was trimmed by 0 bases and the J gene end by 3 bases; junction bases not matched to a gene: 14. The CDR3 spans 20 residues. The V gene's germline CDR1 is MDHEN and CDR2 SYDVKM. Sequencing targeted expressed TCRB transcripts, as all isolated RNA had been reverse transcribed. The assay was immunoSEQ multiplex PCR, and TCRdb's table has in-frame clones only and misses some. The sample holds a few hundred thousand clones; roughly 15% are singletons and the top ten take under 0.02%. This clone was observed a handful of times. What it binds is not known. Sequencing was done on a sample of naive CD4+ T cells from blood. This clonotype was sampled from a woman aged 18-29 years in good health. The V and J genes are TRBV28 and TRBJ1-5; 10 bases line up with TRBD1. The CDR3 reads CASSLWGTGEDSGFNQPQHF. The CDR3 region has the DNA TGTGCCAGCAGTTTATGGGGGACAGGGGAGGATTCGGGGTTCAATCAGCCCCAGCATTTT.